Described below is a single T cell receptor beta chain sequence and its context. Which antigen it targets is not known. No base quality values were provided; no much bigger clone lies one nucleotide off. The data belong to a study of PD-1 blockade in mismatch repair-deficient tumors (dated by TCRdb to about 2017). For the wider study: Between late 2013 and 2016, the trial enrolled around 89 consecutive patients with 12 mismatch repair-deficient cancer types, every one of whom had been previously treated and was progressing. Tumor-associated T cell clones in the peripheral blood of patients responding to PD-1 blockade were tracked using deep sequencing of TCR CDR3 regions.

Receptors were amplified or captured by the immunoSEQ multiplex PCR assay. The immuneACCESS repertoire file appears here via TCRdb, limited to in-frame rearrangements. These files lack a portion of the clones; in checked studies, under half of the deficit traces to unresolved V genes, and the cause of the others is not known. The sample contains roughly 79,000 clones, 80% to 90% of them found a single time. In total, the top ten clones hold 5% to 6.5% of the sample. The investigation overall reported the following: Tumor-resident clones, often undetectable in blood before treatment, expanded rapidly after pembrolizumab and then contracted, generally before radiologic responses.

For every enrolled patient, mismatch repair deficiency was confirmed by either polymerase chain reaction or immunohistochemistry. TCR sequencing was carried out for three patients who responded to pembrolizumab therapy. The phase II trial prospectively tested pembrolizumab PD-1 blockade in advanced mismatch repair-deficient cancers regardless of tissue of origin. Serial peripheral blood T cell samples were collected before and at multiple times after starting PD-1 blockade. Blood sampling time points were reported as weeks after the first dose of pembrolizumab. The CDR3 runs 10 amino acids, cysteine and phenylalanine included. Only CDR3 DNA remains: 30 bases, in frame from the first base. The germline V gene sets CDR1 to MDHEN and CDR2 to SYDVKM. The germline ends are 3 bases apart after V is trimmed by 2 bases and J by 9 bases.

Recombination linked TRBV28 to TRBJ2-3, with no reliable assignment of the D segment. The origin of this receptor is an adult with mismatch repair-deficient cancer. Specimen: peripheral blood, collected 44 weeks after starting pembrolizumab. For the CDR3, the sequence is CASSLGTQYF. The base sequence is TGTGCCAGCAGTTTAGGCACGCAGTATTTT.